These T cell receptor beta chains were read from a single sample in a study of blood T cells in healthy people across ages. TCRdb recomputed calls from the 5' RACE reads with MiXCR, one row per CDR3 protein. This sample has about 1.4 million distinct CDR3 sequences, with 45% to 70% found just once. The sample taken for sequencing was blood. Receptor source: a man younger than 35 in good health. Each CDR3 is given with its conserved first and last residue. Fields, in order: J gene, V gene, clone size, D gene, CDR3 protein, CDR3 DNA. A D gene is named only where the DNA matches it firmly. Part of the rows lack a size; the others show once, few, many or a class for expanded clones.

j_gene: TRBJ2-2; v_gene: TRBV10-3; abundance: once; d_gene: .; CDR3aa: CAISEPLTGELFF; CDR3nt: TGTGCCATCAGTGAGCCACTAACCGGGGAGCTGTTTTTT
j_gene: TRBJ2-7; v_gene: TRBV20-1; abundance: .; d_gene: .; CDR3aa: CSARDLEGAYEQYF; CDR3nt: TGCAGTGCTAGAGATCTTGAGGGGGCCTACGAGCAGTACTTC
j_gene: TRBJ2-7; v_gene: TRBV29-1; abundance: .; d_gene: .; CDR3aa: CSVGGGRAYEQYF; CDR3nt: TGCAGCGTGGGGGGTGGCAGGGCCTACGAGCAGTACTTC
j_gene: TRBJ2-1; v_gene: TRBV12-3/TRBV12-4; abundance: .; d_gene: .; CDR3aa: CASSLATGMQFF; CDR3nt: TGTGCCAGCAGTTTGGCAACAGGGATGCAGTTCTTC
j_gene: TRBJ1-2; v_gene: TRBV29-1; abundance: .; d_gene: .; CDR3aa: CSVESRLRDQGRVGTF; CDR3nt: TGCAGCGTTGAATCCCGCCTCCGGGACCAGGGCCGGGTGGGCACCTTC
j_gene: TRBJ2-3; v_gene: TRBV20-1; abundance: few; d_gene: TRBD2; CDR3aa: CSVAGGNTDTQYF; CDR3nt: TGCAGTGTAGCGGGGGGGAACACAGATACGCAGTATTTT
j_gene: TRBJ2-5; v_gene: TRBV12-3/TRBV12-4; abundance: few; d_gene: .; CDR3aa: CASSFLQETQYF; CDR3nt: TGTGCCAGCAGCTTCCTACAAGAGACCCAGTACTTC
j_gene: TRBJ2-5; v_gene: TRBV7-2; abundance: .; d_gene: .; CDR3aa: CASAGGRETQYF; CDR3nt: TGTGCCAGCGCCGGCGGTAGGGAGACCCAGTACTTC
j_gene: TRBJ1-1; v_gene: TRBV14; abundance: few; d_gene: TRBD1; CDR3aa: CASSQGQGANTEAFF; CDR3nt: TGTGCCAGCAGCCAAGGTCAGGGGGCCAACACTGAAGCTTTCTTT
j_gene: TRBJ2-5; v_gene: TRBV25-1; abundance: few; d_gene: .; CDR3aa: CASSEGTEETQYF; CDR3nt: TGTGCCAGCAGTGAAGGTACGGAAGAGACCCAGTACTTC
j_gene: TRBJ2-1; v_gene: TRBV9; abundance: .; d_gene: TRBD2; CDR3aa: CASSVFSSGGNEQFF; CDR3nt: TGTGCCAGCAGCGTTTTCTCTAGCGGGGGGAATGAGCAGTTCTTC
j_gene: TRBJ2-1; v_gene: TRBV27; abundance: .; d_gene: .; CDR3aa: CASSSGNYEQFF; CDR3nt: TGTGCCAGCAGTTCCGGGAACTATGAGCAGTTCTTC